These 17 T cell receptor beta chains were all obtained from the same sample, sequenced in a study of graft-versus-host responses after intestinal transplantation. Only in-frame clones appear in the TCRdb table, and some are missing; sequencing was by immunoSEQ multiplex PCR. Among 35,000 to 50,000 clones listed, more than 90% were seen once. Antigens of these TCRs are unknown. Sequenced material: unstimulated CD8+ T cells sorted from spleen or lymph node cells, taken before transplant. The receptors shown here come from a human donor who was the organ donor for an intestinal transplant.

The gene calls are TRBV27 and TRBJ2-7, with a weak D call TRBD1 (5 bases). The germline gives CDR1 MNHEY, CDR2 SMNVEV (reference sequence). V was clipped by 6 bases and J by 1 base, with 25 bases between them. There are 18 residues in the CDR3. The CDR3 sequence is CASSFGIPPWGSSYEQYF. As DNA, the CDR3 is TGTGCCAGCAGCTTCGGTATCCCTCCTTGGGGCTCTTCCTACGAGCAGTACTTC.

The genes are TRBV11-3 and TRBJ1-1, with D perhaps TRBD1 (6 bases). Trimming shortened V by 4 bases and J by 1 base, and 10 bases separated the two germline ends. The CDR3 runs 14 residues. Germline-derived CDR1 and CDR2 are SGHNT and YENEEA. The CDR3 DNA reads as TGTGCCAGCAGCTCGGGACACTCGAACACTGAAGCTTTCTTT. It codes for CASSSGHSNTEAFF.

The rearrangement uses TRBV9 and TRBJ2-7, with D tentatively TRBD1 (6 bases). CDR1 and CDR2 from the germline V gene are SGDLS and YYNGEE. Trimming removed 4 bases at V and 0 bases at J, with 14 bases between. The CDR3 spans 15 residues. Here the CDR3 DNA reads TGTGCCAGCAGCCAATCCGACAGGATCTCCTACGAGCAGTACTTC. It translates to CASSQSDRISYEQYF. Filled out from reference TRBV9 and TRBJ2-7, the complete variable domain reads DSGVTQTPKHLITATGQRVTLRCSPRSGDLSVYWYQQSLDQGLQFLIQYYNGEERAKGNILERFSAQQFPDLHSELNLSSLELGDSALYFCASSQSDRISYEQYFGPGTRLTVT.

V is TRBV27 and J is TRBJ2-7, with TRBD1 identical over 9 bases. Germline V gene lookup returns CDR1 MNHEY and CDR2 SMNVEV (reference sequence). This CDR3 contains 16 residues. The V and J ends lost 2 bases and 3 bases, in that order; junction bases with no gene match: 8. Here the CDR3 reads CASSLKPRTGVYEQYF. The DNA of the CDR3 is TGTGCCAGCAGTTTAAAACCCAGGACAGGGGTCTACGAGCAGTACTTC.

This clone was counted a single time. This rearrangement joins TRBV5-4 to TRBJ2-7; the D call may be TRBD1 or TRBD2 (6 bases each). CDR1 SGHNT and CDR2 YYREEE come from the germline V gene (reference sequence). The CDR3 consists of 12 residues. V was trimmed by 4 bases and J by 6 bases, leaving 11 bases between them. CDR3 DNA: TGTGCCAGCAGCCCGGGGGCTCGCGAGCAGTACTTC. As protein: CASSPGAREQYF.

The chain has TRBV7-9 and TRBJ1-4; D is possibly TRBD1 (6 bases). The V end was cut by 2 bases, the J end by 3 bases, with 7 bases between. Germline V CDR1 and CDR2: SEHNR, FQNEAQ (reference sequence). The CDR3 has 14 amino acids. The CDR3 DNA is TGTGCCAGCAGCTTACCAGGGGCTAATGAAAAACTGTTTTTT. Its protein is CASSLPGANEKLFF.

This chain uses TRBV19 with TRBJ2-5, with D unresolved. The CDR3 has 13 residues. The germline CDR1 and CDR2 sequences are LNHDA and SQIVND (reference sequence). Trimming stripped 3 bases from V and 1 base from J, with 6 bases between. CDR3 in amino acids: CASSIWLQETQYF. As DNA, the CDR3 is TGTGCCAGTAGTATCTGGCTCCAAGAGACCCAGTACTTC.

CDR3: CASSDAGTSVSYNEQFF. As DNA, the CDR3 is TGTGCCAGCAGCGACGCCGGGACTAGCGTCTCCTACAATGAGCAGTTCTTC. The rearrangement joins TRBV5-7 to TRBJ2-1; 10 nucleotides agree with TRBD2. TRBV5-7 is given ORF status, its function remaining uncertain. The CDR3 contains 17 residues. V shed 4 bases, J shed 0 bases, and the junction held 7 bases outside the gene matches.

The rearrangement links TRBV5-1 to TRBJ1-1; D may be TRBD1 (5 bases). The CDR3 spans 13 residues. CDR1 and CDR2 from the germline V gene are SGHRS and YFSETQ. Between the trimmed V and J ends, which lost 4 bases and 5 bases, there was a span of 12 bases. For the CDR3, the DNA is TGCGCCAGCAGCGGAGCGGGGGGGACTGAAGCTTTCTTT. Its translation is CASSGAGGTEAFF.

Written as DNA, the CDR3 is TGTGCCTGGGGGACGGTTGGAAACACCATATATTTT. Translation: CAWGTVGNTIYF. V and J are TRBV30 and TRBJ1-3; perhaps TRBD1 as D (5 bases). The germline V and J ends were trimmed by 5 bases and 3 bases, with 8 bases remaining between them. The CDR3 totals 12 residues. CDR1 is GTSNPN and CDR2 is SVGIG in the germline V gene (reference sequence).

This chain joins TRBV27 and TRBJ2-1; 10 bases fit TRBD1. Losses at the gene ends were 4 bases for V and 6 bases for J; bases not matched to a gene: 0. CDR1 and CDR2 (germline): MNHEY, SMNVEV (reference sequence). The CDR3 is 13 residues long. CDR3 sequence: CASSWDRGNEQFF. CDR3 bases: TGTGCCAGCAGTTGGGACAGGGGCAATGAGCAGTTCTTC.

The chain recombines TRBV19 with TRBJ1-5, with D possibly being TRBD1 (6 bases). Between the trimmed V and J ends, which lost 2 bases and 3 bases, there was a span of 17 bases. CDR1 and CDR2 (germline): LNHDA, SQIVND (reference sequence). The CDR3 is 17 residues long. CDR3 amino acids: CASSITPRGTTNQPQHF. The DNA of the CDR3 is TGTGCCAGTAGTATAACTCCCAGGGGCACGACCAATCAGCCCCAGCATTTT.

This clone is a singleton in its sample. V gene TRBV27 combines with J gene TRBJ2-1; D unclear. The CDR3 is made up of 16 amino acids. Trimming cost V 5 bases and J 1 base, with 15 bases left between them. In germline, CDR1 is MNHEY, CDR2 SMNVEV (reference sequence). The CDR3 bases are TGTGCCAGCAGTGGAGTTCCGGGTAGTTCCTACAATGAGCAGTTCTTC. Amino acids: CASSGVPGSSYNEQFF.

The chain combines TRBV21-1 with TRBJ1-2; the D call in the table, TRBD1, was not verified against the DNA. TRBV21-1 is assigned pseudogene status. CDR3 length equals 18 residues. CDR3 bases: TGTGCCAGCAGCAAAAGGACAGGGGGCGCAAGGATTAACTATGGCTACACCTTC. This codes for CASSKRTGGARINYGYTF.

The V call is TRBV30, the J call TRBJ1-2, with 9 bases aligning to TRBD1. CDR1 is GTSNPN and CDR2 is SVGIG in the germline V gene (reference sequence). This CDR3 is 12 amino acids long. Trimming cost V 6 bases and J 7 bases; bases outside gene matches: 6. In DNA, the CDR3 is TGTGCCTGTTATACAGGGGGCCCTGGCTACACCTTC. This translates into CACYTGGPGYTF. Drawing the rest from reference TRBV30 and TRBJ1-2, the complete variable domain is SQTIHQWPATLVQPVGSPLSLECTVEGTSNPNLYWYRQAAGRGLQLLFYSVGIGQISSEVPQNLSASRPQDRQFILSSKKLLLSDSGFYLCACYTGGPGYTFGSGTRLTVV.

The chain has TRBV7-9 and TRBJ1-2; possible D gene TRBD1, 6 bases. Germline V lookup: CDR1 SEHNR, CDR2 FQNEAQ (reference sequence). Trimming removed 1 base from V and 4 bases from J, with 7 bases in between. The CDR3 totals 13 residues. The CDR3 DNA reads as TGTGCCAGCAGCTTAGGGGACATCTATGGCTACACCTTC. Translating gives CASSLGDIYGYTF.

In its sample, this clone was seen once. One end of the junction fails to match germline, which may point to a read error. This chain joins TRBV7-7 and TRBJ1-4; unclear D gene. The CDR3 covers 13 residues. CDR1 is SSHAT and CDR2 is FNYEAQ in the germline V gene (reference sequence). CDR3 sequence reads: CASSPHKNEKLFF. The CDR3 DNA is TGTGCTAGCAGCCCGCACAAGAATGAAAAACTGTTTTTT.